These 8 T cell receptor beta chains were sequenced from one sample in a study of cytomegalovirus exposure and HLA in healthy donors. This PCR relied on a set of 60 Vbeta primers and 13 Jbeta primers. Assay used: immunoSEQ multiplex PCR; TCRdb lists only in-frame clones, some missing. The top ten clones hold around 7.7% of a sample with some 100,000 clones, 73% of them seen once. Material: PBMCs. These TCRs come from a man aged 35 to 55 in good health and CMV-seronegative.

The V and J genes are TRBV5-4 and TRBJ2-7; D gene unclear. With 0 bases removed from V and 6 bases from J, the gap between germline ends came to 7 bases. The CDR3 extends over 12 amino acids. CDR1 SGHNT and CDR2 YYREEE come from the germline V gene (reference sequence). CDR3 DNA sequence: TGTGCCAGCAGCTTGGACGGGTCCGAGCAGTACTTC. Residues: CASSLDGSEQYF.

The chain joins TRBV25-1 to TRBJ1-1, with 9 bases aligning to TRBD1. The germline V gene has CDR1 MGHDK and CDR2 SYGVNS. The length of the CDR3 is 15 residues. V shed 4 bases and J 9 bases; nucleotides not matched to a gene: 12. This CDR3 is CASSGRQGEGLKAFF. In DNA form, the CDR3 reads TGTGCCAGCAGTGGAAGACAGGGGGAAGGATTAAAAGCTTTCTTT.

The rearrangement links TRBV6-4 to TRBJ2-2, with D possibly matching TRBD1 (5 bases). Per the germline V gene, CDR1 is MRHNA and CDR2 is SNTAGT. There are 15 residues in the CDR3. The V and J ends lost 2 bases and 2 bases respectively, with 9 bases between them. CDR3 sequence: CASSDGAANTGELFF. CDR3 sequence (DNA): TGTGCCAGCAGTGACGGGGCAGCTAACACCGGGGAGCTGTTTTTT.

This clone has just one count. This rearrangement joins TRBV28 to TRBJ1-6; the D gene is possibly TRBD1 (5 bases). CDR3 length equals 12 residues. With 2 bases removed from V and 13 bases from J, the gap between germline ends came to 9 bases. Germline CDR1 and CDR2: MDHEN and SYDVKM. DNA of the CDR3: TGTGCCAGCAGTTTACTAGGGGCGCCCCTCCACTTT. Protein sequence: CASSLLGAPLHF.

The V and J genes are TRBV5-8 and TRBJ2-3, with 9 bases that match TRBD2. Germline V CDR1 and CDR2: SGHTS, YDEGEE. The junction had 12 bases not matched to a gene; V was cut back by 0 bases and J by 4 bases. The CDR3 has 18 residues. The CDR3 DNA reads TGTGCCAGCAGCTTGGTGTATAGCGGGGGCGCCGGGGCAGATACGCAGTATTTT. This sequence encodes CASSLVYSGGAGADTQYF.

This chain uses TRBV30 with TRBJ2-2; 16 positions match TRBD2. This CDR3 has 17 amino acids. V was pared by 3 bases and J by 7 bases, with 8 bases of the junction left unmatched. Germline loops: CDR1 GTSNPN, CDR2 SVGIG (reference sequence). CDR3 in amino acids: CAWSAGTSGGAGGELFF. The CDR3 bases are TGTGCCTGGAGCGCCGGGACTAGCGGGGGGGCTGGCGGGGAGCTGTTTTTT.

This clone was seen a single time. The genes are TRBV6-1 and TRBJ1-1; 10 bases line up with TRBD1. The CDR3 has 15 residues. Losses at the gene ends were 6 bases for V and 4 bases for J; bases not matched to a gene: 8. Germline lookup yields CDR1 MNHNS and CDR2 SASEGT. CDR3 residues: CASRGRQGAFTEAFF. In DNA, the CDR3 is TGTGCCAGCAGAGGCAGACAGGGGGCGTTCACTGAAGCTTTCTTT.

The genes are TRBV19 and TRBJ2-7, with D uncertain. CDR3 length: 13 residues. V was clipped by 3 bases and J by 1 base, with 7 bases between them. Germline V gene sequence: CDR1 LNHDA, CDR2 SQIVND (reference sequence). The CDR3, as DNA: TGTGCCAGTAGTATGGCGGATTCCTACGAGCAGTACTTC. Protein sequence: CASSMADSYEQYF.